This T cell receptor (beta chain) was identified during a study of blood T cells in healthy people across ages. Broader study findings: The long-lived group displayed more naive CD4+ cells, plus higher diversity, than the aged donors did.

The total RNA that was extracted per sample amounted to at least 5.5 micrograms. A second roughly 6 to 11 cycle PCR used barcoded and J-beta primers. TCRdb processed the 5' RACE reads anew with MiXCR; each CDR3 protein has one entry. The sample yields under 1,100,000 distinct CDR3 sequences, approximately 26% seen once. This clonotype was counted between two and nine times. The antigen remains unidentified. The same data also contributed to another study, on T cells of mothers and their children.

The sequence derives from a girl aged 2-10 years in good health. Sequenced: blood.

This CDR3 reads CASSPRTGMNTEAFF. Written as DNA, the CDR3 is TGTGCCAGCAGCCCCCGTACAGGGATGAACACTGAAGCTTTCTTT. The chain carries TRBV6-1 and TRBJ1-1; maybe TRBD1 (6 bases). V was cut by 6 bases and J by 0 bases, with 14 bases left in between. Germline V gene data show CDR1 as MNHNS and CDR2 as SASEGT. The CDR3 covers 15 residues.